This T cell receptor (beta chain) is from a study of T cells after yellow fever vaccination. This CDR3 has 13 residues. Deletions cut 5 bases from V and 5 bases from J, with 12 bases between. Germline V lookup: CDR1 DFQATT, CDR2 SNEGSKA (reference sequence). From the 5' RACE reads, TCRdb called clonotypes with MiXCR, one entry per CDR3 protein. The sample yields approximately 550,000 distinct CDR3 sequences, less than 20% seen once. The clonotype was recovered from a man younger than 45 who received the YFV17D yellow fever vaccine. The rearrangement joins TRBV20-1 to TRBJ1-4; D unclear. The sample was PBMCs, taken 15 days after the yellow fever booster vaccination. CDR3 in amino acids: CSASGSFNEKLFF. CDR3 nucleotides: TGCAGTGCTTCGGGGTCCTTCAATGAAAAACTGTTTTTT.